This T cell receptor beta chain was sequenced in a study of OX40 agonist ivuxolimab in advanced cancers. Study in general: Enrolled patients in dose escalation had cancers that were hepatocellular carcinoma, melanoma, renal cell or head and neck cancer. Among those treated, three patients had partial responses, one with hepatocellular carcinoma and two with cutaneous melanoma. Study observations and caveats: Relative to CD4+ cells, CD8+ T cells on average had more expanded clones.

With regard to this clone: What it binds is unknown.

Exclusion applied to patients with autoimmune disease history or systemic immunosuppression. The germline V gene has CDR1 MNHEY and CDR2 SMNVEV (reference sequence). Trimming left V 5 bases short and J 5 bases short, with 12 bases between. The length of the CDR3 is 13 residues. The method was immunoSEQ multiplex PCR; TCRdb's version includes in-frame clones alone and lacks a portion of them. This sample has tens of thousands of clones, with roughly four fifths found just once. The clonotype comes from an adult with an advanced solid tumor such as melanoma, head and neck, liver or kidney cancer. The chain employs TRBV27 and TRBJ2-5; D not certain. The input for sequencing was CD4+ or CD8+ T cells sorted from blood, taken in a trial of the OX40 agonist ivuxolimab. CDR3 bases: TGTGCCAGCAGTGAATATGGGGTGGAGACCCAGTACTTC. The encoded protein is CASSEYGVETQYF.